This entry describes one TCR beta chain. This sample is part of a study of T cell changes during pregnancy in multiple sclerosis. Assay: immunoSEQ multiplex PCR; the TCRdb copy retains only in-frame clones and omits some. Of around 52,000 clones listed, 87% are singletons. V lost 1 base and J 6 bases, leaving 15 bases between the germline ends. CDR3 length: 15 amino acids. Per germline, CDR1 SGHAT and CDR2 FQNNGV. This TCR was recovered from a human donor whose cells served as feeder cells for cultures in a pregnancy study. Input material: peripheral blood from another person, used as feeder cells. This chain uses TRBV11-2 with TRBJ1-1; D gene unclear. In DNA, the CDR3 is TGTGCCAGCAGCTTAGTGCGTCAGGCCTCCCCTGAAGCTTTCTTT. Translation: CASSLVRQASPEAFF.